The text below deals with one T cell receptor beta chain. Method: immunoSEQ multiplex PCR; TCRdb's copy keeps in-frame clones and lacks some. The repertoire consists of under 150,000 clones, with more than 85% occurring once and the leading ten covering roughly 0.94%. With baseline, cycle 4 day 1, and cycle 7 day 1 as timepoints, blood was sampled. This sample was included in a study of OX40 agonist ivuxolimab in advanced cancers. At the level of the study: Hepatocellular carcinoma, melanoma, renal cell or head and neck cancer affected the dose-escalation patients.

The CDR3 loop spans 14 amino acids. V lost 2 bases and J lost 3, with 10 bases in between. Germline V gene data show CDR1 as MNHEY and CDR2 as SMNVEV (reference sequence). The material sequenced was CD4+ or CD8+ T cells sorted from blood, taken in a trial of the OX40 agonist ivuxolimab. This sequence was found in an adult with an advanced solid tumor such as melanoma, head and neck, liver or kidney cancer. The chain is built from TRBV27 and TRBJ1-1, with D perhaps TRBD1 (5 bases). DNA for the CDR3: TGTGCCAGCAGTTTAAAGGGGACGGACACTGAAGCTTTCTTT. The encoded protein is CASSLKGTDTEAFF.